The clone carrying this T cell receptor (beta chain) has ten or more counts. Its antigen is not identified. This sample is drawn from a study of T cells in Graves' hyperthyroidism and ophthalmopathy. Study conclusions and caveats: The model's output predicted ophthalmopathy at a median of roughly seven months prior to onset. Most thyroid-expanded clonotypes above 0.001 were also found in blood.

TCR beta CDR3 sequences were amplified from RNA transcripts. The TCR CDR3 was amplified in a first-round RT-PCR using the HTBI primer set. Each CDR3 protein is one row after TCRdb ran MiXCR on the multiplex PCR reads. The sample has more than 500,000 distinct CDR3 sequences, more than 15% seen once. CDR3 length: 15 residues. The V gene's germline CDR1 is KGHSH and CDR2 LQKENI. The ends were cut back, 6 bases at V and 6 bases at J, with 18 bases in the middle. Sequenced: blood. This sequence originates from a woman between 25 and 40 years old with Graves' ophthalmopathy. The rearrangement uses TRBV18 and TRBJ2-1; D may correspond to TRBD1 or TRBD2 (5 bases each). The CDR3 is CASSVMRGDPNEQFF. The CDR3, as DNA: TGTGCCAGCTCGGTCATGAGGGGCGACCCCAATGAGCAGTTCTTC.